The clone carrying this T cell receptor beta chain was recorded only once. The sample originates from a study of T cell responses to AZD1222 COVID-19 vaccine. The CDR3 consists of 14 residues. Trimming left V 3 bases short and J 4 bases short, with 13 bases between. Germline loops: CDR1 MNHEY, CDR2 SMNVEV (reference sequence). Some clones are missing from TCRdb's copy, which holds only in-frame ones; the method was immunoSEQ multiplex PCR. The repertoire holds some 96,000 clones, with about 90% as singletons. The material was peripheral blood, obtained on day 0 of AZD1222 vaccination. The chain is built from TRBV27 and TRBJ2-7, with D perhaps TRBD1 or TRBD2 (6 bases each). This TCR was recovered from an adult in good health. The CDR3 reads CASSFIGGGYEQYF. DNA of the CDR3: TGTGCCAGCAGTTTTATAGGGGGAGGTTACGAGCAGTACTTC.